This T cell receptor (beta chain) was identified in a study of blood T cells in healthy people across ages. The use of a sample-barcoded 5' primer and a J-beta primer mix characterized a second PCR of 7 to 11 cycles. TCRdb re-called the 5' RACE reads through MiXCR, storing one row per CDR3 protein. The data contain about a million distinct CDR3 sequences, 48% of them singletons. Study conclusions and caveats: Long-lived and aged donors differed, with more naive CD4+ cells and higher diversity in the long-lived.

CDR3 length: 19 residues. CDR1 is SGHTA and CDR2 is FQGNSA in the germline V gene. On this clonotype itself: Antigen specificity is unknown. A read error may account for a junction end that differs from germline.

This clonotype originated in a man aged 30 to 45 in good health. The chain carries TRBV7-2 and TRBJ2-6, with a weak D call TRBD1 (6 bases). The sequencing input was blood. The CDR3 DNA reads as TGTGCCGGCAGCTTATTGTCAGGGGCGAAACTCTCTGGGGCCAACGTCCTGACTTTC. Its translation is CAGSLLSGAKLSGANVLTF.